One sample yielded the 15 T cell receptor beta chains listed below, sequenced in a study of pediatric ulcerative colitis. Generated by immunoSEQ multiplex PCR, the TCRdb table keeps only in-frame clones and is missing some. The sample includes 32,000 or so clones, roughly four fifths of them seen just once. Material: blood. Receptors originate from a boy under 18 with severe ulcerative colitis.

This chain uses TRBV29-1 with TRBJ1-1; D remains unclear. Germline CDR1 reads SQVTM; CDR2 reads ANQGSEA. The V gene lost 4 bases and the J gene lost 3 bases, with 3 bases spanning the gap. This CDR3 is built from 10 residues. This CDR3 reads CSVVDTEAFF. CDR3 bases: TGCAGCGTTGTGGACACTGAAGCTTTCTTT. The variable domain in full, completed from reference TRBV29-1 and TRBJ1-1, reads SAVISQKPSRDICQRGTSLTIQCQVDSQVTMMFWYRQQPGQSLTLIATANQGSEATYESGFVIDKFPISRPNLTFSTLTVSNMSPEDSSIYLCSVVDTEAFFGQGTRLTVV.

This clone has a handful of counts. The chain carries TRBV12-5 and TRBJ1-1; D gene unclear. Germline V gives CDR1 LGHNT, CDR2 FRNRAP. CDR3 length equals 13 residues. The V end lost 5 bases, the J end lost 1 base, and 8 bases lay between the germline ends. CDR3 nucleotide sequence: TGTGCTAGTGGTCCCCCCCAGAACACTGAAGCTTTCTTT. Translated: CASGPPQNTEAFF.

V usage is TRBV5-6 and J usage is TRBJ1-2; 9 bases are a match to TRBD1. After removal of 4 bases from V and 2 bases from J, the junction contained 12 bases not matched to a gene. CDR3 length equals 17 residues. The germline CDR1 and CDR2 sequences are SGHDT and YYEEEE. The CDR3 is CASSTGQGWRGNYGYTF. DNA for the CDR3: TGTGCCAGCAGCACGGGACAGGGTTGGAGAGGGAACTATGGCTACACCTTC.

The chain has TRBV4-3 and TRBJ1-3; D remains unclear. The CDR3 runs 15 residues. The germline V and J ends were trimmed by 4 bases and 3 bases, with 13 bases remaining between them. Germline CDR1 is LGHNA and CDR2 is YSLEER. The CDR3 is CASSPMTSGGNTIYF. The DNA for the CDR3 is TGCGCCAGCAGCCCGATGACATCGGGTGGAAACACCATATATTTT.

This clone was observed a few times. The rearrangement uses TRBV12-5 and TRBJ1-5; the match to TRBD1 covers 11 bases. V was pared by 6 bases and J by 2 bases, with 12 bases of the junction left unmatched. Per germline, CDR1 LGHNT and CDR2 FRNRAP. The CDR3 runs to 18 residues. For the CDR3, the DNA is TGTGCTAGTGGAACCGGACAGGGGGCGAGTTTTGGCAATCAGCCCCAGCATTTT. This translates into CASGTGQGASFGNQPQHF.

A few counts support this clone. The rearrangement links TRBV12-5 to TRBJ1-1; TRBD1 agrees at 8 bases. V dropped 5 bases and J dropped 7; count of bases not matched to a gene: 9. Germline V gene lookup returns CDR1 LGHNT and CDR2 FRNRAP. The CDR3 has 14 residues. CDR3 nucleotides: TGTGCTAGTGGTGGGCGCGGCGGGACAGGTGAAGCTTTCTTT. Its translation: CASGGRGGTGEAFF.

V and J are TRBV4-1 and TRBJ2-7; D might be TRBD2 (7 bases). V gave up 0 bases and J gave up 6 bases, with 12 bases separating them. The CDR3 length is 14 residues. Germline V lookup: CDR1 MGHRA, CDR2 YSYEKL. CDR3 bases: TGCGCCAGCAGCCAAGACGGGGGAGGGGGCGAGCAGTACTTC. It specifies CASSQDGGGGEQYF.

This chain links TRBV9 with TRBJ2-6; TRBD1 agrees at 8 bases. The V and J ends lost 3 bases and 2 bases, in that order; junction bases with no gene match: 10. The CDR3 is 18 residues long. In germline, CDR1 is SGDLS, CDR2 YYNGEE. The CDR3 nucleotides read TGTGCCAGCAGCGAGAGGACAGGGACAGGAACTGGGGCCAACGTCCTGACTTTC. Translated: CASSERTGTGTGANVLTF.

The table lists this clone with a count of one. The chain has TRBV7-8 and TRBJ2-2, with 9 bases matching TRBD1. Germline values: CDR1 SGHVS, CDR2 FQNEAQ. The CDR3 consists of 15 residues. Trimming removed 6 bases from V and 5 bases from J; junction bases left unmatched: 7. The DNA of the CDR3 is TGTGCCAGCAGGACCGGGACAGGGTTTACCGGGGAGCTGTTTTTT. Protein: CASRTGTGFTGELFF.

V is TRBV28 and J is TRBJ1-1; TRBD1 is a possible D gene (6 bases). The germline gives CDR1 MDHEN, CDR2 SYDVKM. V shed 7 bases and J shed 8 bases, with 17 bases lying between them. This CDR3 region has 13 residues. The CDR3, as DNA: TGTGCCAGCAACCCGGACAGCCTCAGGGAAGCTTTCTTT. This codes for CASNPDSLREAFF. The variable domain in full, with the rest retrieved from reference TRBV28 and TRBJ1-1, is DVKVTQSSRYLVKRTGEKVFLECVQDMDHENMFWYRQDPGLGLRLIYFSYDVKMKEKGDIPEGYSVSREKKERFSLILESASTNQTSMYLCASNPDSLREAFFGQGTRLTVV.

The chain couples TRBV5-1 to TRBJ2-5; TRBD1 is a possible D gene (5 bases). Looked up from germline, CDR1 is SGHRS and CDR2 is YFSETQ. CDR3 length equals 14 residues. V was clipped by 5 bases and J by 6 bases, with 17 bases between them. In DNA, the CDR3 is TGCGCCAGCAGTTCCGGGCAGGGTAAAAAGACCCAGTACTTC. Encoded protein: CASSSGQGKKTQYF.

V is TRBV20-1 and J is TRBJ2-7; D is possibly TRBD1 (6 bases). Trimming removed 6 bases from V and 6 bases from J, with 12 bases in between. Germline CDR1 is DFQATT and CDR2 is SNEGSKA (reference sequence). CDR3 length equals 11 residues. As DNA, the CDR3 is TGCAGTGCACTGGGACAACGCGAGCAGTACTTC. Its protein is CSALGQREQYF.

The chain carries TRBV18 and TRBJ1-1; a possible D gene is TRBD1 (6 bases). From germline, CDR1 is KGHSH and CDR2 LQKENI. Deletions cut 5 bases from V and 4 bases from J, with 14 bases between. This CDR3 spans 14 amino acids. CDR3 bases: TGTGCCAGCTCATCTACAACAGGGCTCACTGAAGCTTTCTTT. This codes for CASSSTTGLTEAFF.

This chain connects TRBV27 to TRBJ2-3; 16 bases are a match to TRBD2. The CDR3 consists of 16 residues. Losses at the gene ends were 6 bases for V and 3 bases for J; bases not matched to a gene: 3. Germline V CDR1 and CDR2: MNHEY, SMNVEV (reference sequence). CDR3 in amino acids: CASRGTSGGATDTQYF. Written as DNA, the CDR3 is TGTGCCAGCAGAGGGACTAGCGGGGGGGCAACAGATACGCAGTATTTT.

CDR3 in DNA: TGTGCCAGCAGCTCAGGGGGGCGAGACAGAAGCTACTTC. It translates to CASSSGGRDRSYF. The genes are TRBV7-9 and TRBJ2-4; TRBD1 might be the D (7 bases). The V end was cut by 4 bases, the J end by 16 bases, with 20 bases between. In germline, CDR1 is SEHNR, CDR2 FQNEAQ (reference sequence). The CDR3 contains 13 residues.